A single T cell receptor (beta chain) is shown here with its context. Its matching antigen is unknown. The data belong to a study of OX40 agonist ivuxolimab in advanced cancers. CDR3 length equals 13 residues. Germline-derived CDR1 and CDR2 are LNHDA and SQIVND (reference sequence). Trimming stripped 6 bases from V and 0 bases from J, with 9 bases between. Assay: immunoSEQ multiplex PCR; the TCRdb copy retains only in-frame clones and omits some. Of about 69,000 clones in the sample, roughly nine tenths were seen once. General study results and limits: Within 6 weeks, CD4+ and CD8+ blood T cells expanded clonally at 0.1 to 3.0 mg/kg.

This clonotype was sampled from an adult with an advanced solid tumor such as melanoma, head and neck, liver or kidney cancer. The material was CD4+ or CD8+ T cells sorted from blood, obtained in a trial of the OX40 agonist ivuxolimab. This sequence joins TRBV19 and TRBJ2-7; D possibly uses TRBD1 or TRBD2 (5 bases each). This chain's CDR3 is CASRGTLSYEQYF. CDR3 bases: TGTGCCAGTAGGGGGACCCTCTCCTACGAGCAGTACTTC. The variable domain in full, completed from reference TRBV19 and TRBJ2-7, reads DGGITQSPKYLFRKEGQNVTLSCEQNLNHDAMYWYRQDPGQGLRLIYYSQIVNDFQKGDIAEGYSVSREKKESFPLTVTSAQKNPTAFYLCASRGTLSYEQYFGPGTRLTVT.